This paragraph reports one TCR beta chain. TCRdb reprocessed the 5' RACE reads with MiXCR, giving one entry per CDR3 protein. This sample has 200,000 to 250,000 distinct CDR3 sequences, with 3% to 4% found just once. This sample is drawn from a study of T cells after yellow fever vaccination. From germline, CDR1 is SGDLS and CDR2 YYNGEE. There are 16 residues in the CDR3. With 2 bases clipped from V and 6 bases from J, the junction kept 5 bases outside the gene matches. The gene calls are TRBV9 and TRBJ2-2; 12 bases line up with TRBD2. The sample was CD4+ T cells sorted from PBMCs, taken 10 days after the yellow fever booster vaccination. This receptor was obtained from a young man who received the YFV17D yellow fever vaccine. CDR3 coding DNA: TGTGCCAGCAGCGTCTCTAGCGGGGGGGCCGCCGGGGAGCTGTTTTTT. It encodes CASSVSSGGAAGELFF.